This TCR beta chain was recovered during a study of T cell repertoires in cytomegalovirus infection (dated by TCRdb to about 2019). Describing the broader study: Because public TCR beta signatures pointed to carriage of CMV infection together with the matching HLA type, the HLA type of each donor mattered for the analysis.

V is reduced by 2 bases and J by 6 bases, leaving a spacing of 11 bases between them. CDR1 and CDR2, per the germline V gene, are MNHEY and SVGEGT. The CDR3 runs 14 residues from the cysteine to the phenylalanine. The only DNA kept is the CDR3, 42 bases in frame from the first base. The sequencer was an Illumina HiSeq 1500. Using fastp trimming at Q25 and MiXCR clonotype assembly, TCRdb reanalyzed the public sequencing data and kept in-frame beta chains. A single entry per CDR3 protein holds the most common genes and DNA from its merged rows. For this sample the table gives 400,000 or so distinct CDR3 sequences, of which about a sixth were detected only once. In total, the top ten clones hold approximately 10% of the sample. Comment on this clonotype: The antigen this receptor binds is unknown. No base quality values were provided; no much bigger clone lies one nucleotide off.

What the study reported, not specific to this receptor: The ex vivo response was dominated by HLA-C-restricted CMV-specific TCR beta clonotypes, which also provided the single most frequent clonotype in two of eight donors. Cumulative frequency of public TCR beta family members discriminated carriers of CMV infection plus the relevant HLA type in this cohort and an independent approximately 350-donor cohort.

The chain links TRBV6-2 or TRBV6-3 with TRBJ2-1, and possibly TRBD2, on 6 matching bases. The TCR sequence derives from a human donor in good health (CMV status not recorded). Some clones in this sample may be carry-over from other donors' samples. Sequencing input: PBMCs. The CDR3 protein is CASSYTGEANEQFF. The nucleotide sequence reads TGTGCCAGCAGTTACACTGGGGAGGCCAATGAGCAGTTCTTC.